This T cell receptor beta chain was observed in a study of T cells in Graves' hyperthyroidism and ophthalmopathy. Study-wide points: A model using 13 V-J features told ophthalmopathy apart from stable hyperthyroidism. Blood also held most thyroid clonotypes expanded beyond 0.001.

When ophthalmopathy did not progress within 18 months, Graves' hyperthyroidism was considered stable. Hyperthyroidism in the patients, aged 18 to 65, was newly diagnosed and under 2 months in duration. As concerns this clonotype: What it recognizes is unknown.

From RNA transcripts, TCR beta CDR3 regions were amplified. HTBI primers were employed in a first-round RT-PCR of the TCR CDR3. TCRdb called the multiplex PCR reads again in MiXCR, with one record for every CDR3 protein. The sample has about 360,000 distinct CDR3 sequences, 13% seen once; the top ten hold over 8.5%. CDR1 and CDR2 from the germline V gene are SNHLY and FYNNEI. V lost 5 bases, J lost 9 bases, and 4 bases stayed unmatched. This CDR3 comprises 14 residues. The chain is built from TRBV2 and TRBJ2-1, with 13 bases identical to TRBD2. Sequencing was carried out using blood. The clonotype was recovered from a woman aged 18-29 years with Graves' hyperthyroidism. This CDR3 is CASSRTSGGAEQFF. As DNA, the CDR3 is TGTGCCAGCAGTCGAACTAGCGGGGGGGCTGAGCAGTTCTTC.